This T cell receptor beta chain was sequenced during a study of PD-L1 blockade in urothelial cancer. Turning to the study itself: Patients had been given 0 to 3 earlier chemotherapy regimens.

TCRdb keeps only in-frame clones here, not all; method: immunoSEQ multiplex PCR. The data hold around 63,000 clones, with roughly 79% observed a single time. Specified time point: pretreatment peripheral blood. Patient sample counts ranged from 1 to 8, pretreatment and on-treatment. Material: PBMCs, obtained around atezolizumab (anti-PD-L1) treatment. The sequence came from a man between 65 and 85 years old with urothelial cancer.

The CDR3 spells CAVRSNLNTEAFF. CDR3 bases: TGTGCCGTGCGATCTAATTTGAACACTGAAGCTTTCTTT. The chain carries TRBV11-3 and TRBJ1-1; D not certain. V was trimmed by 11 bases and J by 0 bases, leaving 13 bases between them. Germline CDR1 is SGHNT and CDR2 is YENEEA. The CDR3 runs 13 residues.